This TCR beta chain was documented in a study of CD8+CD57+ T cells in acquired aplastic anemia. Study details: Sorted CD4+ and CD8+ cells gave a mean 3.2 ug DNA, range roughly 0.18 to 30 ug. Study-wide results and caveats: Found in both controls and patients were approximately 29 CD8+ CDR3 sequences.

For this clonotype: Its antigen is currently unknown.

Germline CDR1 reads LNHDA; CDR2 reads SQIVND (reference sequence). The V gene lost 3 bases and the J gene lost 6 bases, with 12 bases spanning the gap. The CDR3 has 14 amino acids. Genomic DNA constituted the template upon which TCR beta VDJ and CDR3 profiling was performed. Each CDR3 protein gets one entry after TCRdb re-called the reads with MiXCR. The sample shows approximately 130,000 distinct CDR3 sequences, under 65% of them seen only once. Patients sequenced had flow cytometry evidence of CD8+CD57+ cell expansion. The sequencing input was sorted CD4+, CD8+, or CD8+CD57+ T cells (not recorded which) from PBMCs. This TCR derives from a human donor with aplastic anemia. The rearrangement joins TRBV19 to TRBJ1-5, with D uncertain. The CDR3: CASSIKGLGQPQHF. The CDR3, as DNA: TGTGCCAGTAGTATTAAGGGCTTAGGTCAGCCCCAGCATTTT.